This TCR beta chain derives from a study of CD8 T cells in ankylosing spondylitis. CDR3 size: 13 residues. Trimming removed 1 base from V and 7 bases from J, with 13 bases in between. The germline gives CDR1 GTSNPN, CDR2 SVGIG (reference sequence). In its sample, this clonotype was seen a few times. TCRdb re-called the 5' RACE reads through MiXCR, storing one row per CDR3 protein. The sample lists roughly 250,000 distinct CDR3 sequences, less than 10% seen once, with over 6.5% in the top ten. The sequencing sample was made of blood, either unsorted or a sorted T cell fraction (not recorded which). The TCR originated in a male donor with ankylosing spondylitis or in good health (not recorded which). The rearrangement links TRBV30 to TRBJ2-5; perhaps TRBD1 as D (6 bases). CDR3 amino acids: CAWSGQAEGTQYF. Here the CDR3 DNA reads TGTGCCTGGAGTGGACAGGCCGAAGGGACCCAGTACTTC. Using reference TRBV30 and TRBJ2-5 for the parts outside the CDR3, the full variable domain is SQTIHQWPATLVQPVGSPLSLECTVEGTSNPNLYWYRQAAGRGLQLLFYSVGIGQISSEVPQNLSASRPQDRQFILSSKKLLLSDSGFYLCAWSGQAEGTQYFGPGTRLLVL.